Below are 27 T cell receptor beta chains sequenced from a single sample in a study of neurological immune-mediated disorders. TCRdb passed the 5' RACE reads through MiXCR, listing each CDR3 protein once. The data show about 66,000 distinct CDR3 sequences, nearly 3.5% seen once. Material: PBMCs. These receptors came from a man in his forties with multiple sclerosis.

This clonotype was counted ten times or more. Compared with germline, one end of the junction differs, possibly owing to a read error. The rearrangement uses TRBV20-1 and TRBJ2-1; D perhaps matches TRBD1 (9 bases). There are 22 residues in the CDR3. The germline CDR1 and CDR2 sequences are DFQATT and SNEGSKA (reference sequence). The CDR3 DNA sequence: TGCAGTGCCAGAGGGACAGGGCGTATAGGCTTCCGAGCGGGAGTTTCCTACAATGAGCAGTTCTTC. It is translated as CSARGTGRIGFRAGVSYNEQFF.

This clonotype came up many times. The CDR3: CASSFRDTRNTDTQYF. The CDR3 DNA reads TGTGCCAGCAGTTTCCGGGACACCAGAAACACAGATACGCAGTATTTT. V and J are TRBV12-3 or TRBV12-4 and TRBJ2-3; D may be TRBD1 (6 bases). Trimming shortened V by 3 bases and J by 2 bases, and 15 bases separated the two germline ends. This CDR3 has 16 amino acids.

Worth noting for this clonotype: This may be a read error, as it is one base from a much larger clone. V usage is TRBV28 and J usage is TRBJ2-4; tentative D call: TRBD2 (5 bases). The germline V and J ends were trimmed by 5 bases and 15 bases, with 14 bases remaining between them. This CDR3 comprises 11 residues. Germline assignment: CDR1 MDHEN and CDR2 SYDVKM. The CDR3 loop is CASSPGKELYF. In DNA form, the CDR3 reads TGTGCCAGCAGTCCCGGGAAAGAGCTGTACTTC.

There are a few counts of this clonotype. The chain employs TRBV27 and TRBJ2-7, with 7 nucleotides matching TRBD1. The germline gives CDR1 MNHEY, CDR2 SMNVEV (reference sequence). This CDR3 contains 14 residues. The CDR3 bases are TGTGCGTGGGGACAGCCCTCTCGGTCCTACGAGCAGTACTTC. Translation gives CAWGQPSRSYEQYF.

This clonotype has at least ten counts. CDR3 DNA sequence: TGTGCCAGCAGCTCCACTAGCGGGAGTTGGAGCTCCTACGAGCAGTACTTC. The encoded protein is CASSSTSGSWSSYEQYF. The gene calls are TRBV7-2 and TRBJ2-7; TRBD2 agrees at 11 bases. J was trimmed by 0 bases and V by 4 bases; bases with no gene match: 8. The CDR3 runs 17 residues. Germline V gene data show CDR1 as SGHTA and CDR2 as FQGNSA.

This clonotype was recorded many times. The chain combines TRBV5-1 with TRBJ1-1, with 7 bases lining up with TRBD1. Germline-derived CDR1 and CDR2 are SGHRS and YFSETQ. The CDR3 spans 14 residues. With 1 base clipped from V and 2 bases from J, the junction kept 2 bases outside the gene matches. CDR3 sequence: CASSLRQGNTEAFF. The CDR3 DNA sequence: TGCGCCAGCAGCTTGAGACAGGGAAACACTGAAGCTTTCTTT.

This clonotype was seen at least ten times. The rearrangement joins TRBV10-3 to TRBJ2-7, with 9 nucleotides matching TRBD1. V gave up 6 bases and J gave up 2 bases; unmatched junction bases: 5. CDR1 is ENHRY, CDR2 SYGVKD, per germline. This CDR3 comprises 14 residues. The CDR3 spells CAIRPGQGTYEQYF. CDR3 in DNA: TGTGCCATCAGACCGGGACAGGGAACCTACGAGCAGTACTTC.

This clonotype showed up many times. This chain links TRBV5-1 with TRBJ2-7, with D uncertain. Germline values: CDR1 SGHRS, CDR2 YFSETQ. The CDR3 consists of 13 residues. Trimming took off 0 bases at V and 3 bases at J, with 7 bases between the two ends. For the CDR3, the DNA is TGCGCCAGCAGCTTGGGCGGAAACTACGAGCAGTACTTC. It is translated as CASSLGGNYEQYF.

This clonotype was observed many times. The CDR3 coding sequence is TGCGCCAGCAGCCCGGACAACGGGGAAGCTTTCTTT. Its protein is CASSPDNGEAFF. The genes are TRBV5-1 and TRBJ1-1, with D possibly matching TRBD1 (5 bases). Trimming stripped 4 bases from V and 8 bases from J, with 12 bases between. The V gene's germline CDR1 is SGHRS and CDR2 YFSETQ. The CDR3 covers 12 residues.

This clonotype was counted only a few times. This chain connects TRBV5-1 to TRBJ1-6; D remains ambiguous. CDR1 is SGHRS, CDR2 YFSETQ, per germline. V dropped 1 base and J dropped 10 bases, with 12 bases sitting between them. The CDR3 extends over 14 amino acids. The CDR3 protein is CASSLTDLGSPLHF. For the CDR3, the DNA is TGCGCCAGCAGCTTGACAGATCTTGGGTCACCCCTCCACTTT.

The table lists this clonotype with many counts. The genes are TRBV4-1 and TRBJ2-3; D remains unclear. CDR1 is MGHRA, CDR2 YSYEKL, per germline. V was trimmed by 0 bases and J by 0 bases, leaving 10 bases between them. The CDR3 has 16 residues. Here the CDR3 reads CASSQEGPSSTDTQYF. The CDR3 coding sequence is TGCGCCAGCAGCCAAGAGGGTCCCTCGAGCACAGATACGCAGTATTTT.

Ten or more counts support this clonotype. The V and J genes are TRBV20-1 and TRBJ2-1; 12 bases agree with TRBD2. CDR3 length: 15 residues. V gave up 6 bases and J gave up 4 bases; unmatched junction bases: 7. From germline, CDR1 is DFQATT and CDR2 SNEGSKA (reference sequence). CDR3: CSAPGLAGPYNEQFF. CDR3 in DNA: TGCAGTGCCCCGGGACTAGCGGGCCCGTACAATGAGCAGTTCTTC.

This clonotype has ten or more counts. The rearrangement uses TRBV5-1 and TRBJ2-3; 10 bases are shared with TRBD2. Trimming removed 7 bases from V and 6 bases from J; junction bases left unmatched: 5. Per germline, CDR1 SGHRS and CDR2 YFSETQ. This CDR3 is 13 amino acids long. The CDR3 DNA sequence: TGCGCCAGCGGCCTAGCGGGAGCGGATACGCAGTATTTT. As protein: CASGLAGADTQYF.

V gene TRBV5-4 combines with J gene TRBJ1-2; D is unresolved. The CDR3 has 12 amino acids. V dropped 2 bases and J dropped 6 bases, with 8 bases sitting between them. Looked up from germline, CDR1 is SGHNT and CDR2 is YYREEE (reference sequence). This CDR3 is CASSFENNGYTF. CDR3 bases: TGTGCCAGCAGCTTCGAAAATAATGGCTACACCTTC. Complete variable domain (other parts from reference TRBV5-4 and TRBJ1-2): ETGVTQSPTHLIKTRGQQVTLRCSSQSGHNTVSWYQQALGQGPQFIFQYYREEENGRGNFPPRFSGLQFPNYSSELNVNALELDDSALYLCASSFENNGYTFGSGTRLTVV.

This clonotype was recorded at least ten times. The rearrangement links TRBV20-1 to TRBJ2-2; a possible D gene is TRBD1 (5 bases). Germline V gene lookup returns CDR1 DFQATT and CDR2 SNEGSKA (reference sequence). The V and J ends lost 0 bases and 1 base respectively, with 6 bases between them. This CDR3 comprises 14 residues. DNA for the CDR3: TGCAGTGCTAGAGATAGGGGGAACACCGGGGAGCTGTTTTTT. Translated, it gives CSARDRGNTGELFF.

This clonotype was seen at least ten times. The chain is built from TRBV5-1 and TRBJ1-2, with D maybe TRBD1 (5 bases). V lost 0 bases to trimming and J lost 8 bases, with 14 bases between them. The CDR3 is 14 residues long. Germline V gene data show CDR1 as SGHRS and CDR2 as YFSETQ. The CDR3 here is CASSLAEGAKGYTF. Written as DNA, the CDR3 is TGCGCCAGCAGCTTGGCCGAAGGGGCGAAAGGCTACACCTTC.

This clonotype was found many times. CDR3 loop: CASSLGQDYGYTF. In nucleotides, the CDR3 is TGTGCCAGCAGCCTGGGACAGGACTATGGCTACACCTTC. The J gene is TRBJ1-2, the V gene TRBV12-3 or TRBV12-4; TRBD1 matches at 8 bases. The V and J ends lost 6 bases and 3 bases, in that order; junction bases with no gene match: 3. This CDR3 contains 13 residues.

This clonotype was counted ten times or more. The chain joins TRBV5-1 to TRBJ2-3; D is uncertain. This CDR3 comprises 13 residues. The V gene lost 0 bases and the J gene lost 8 bases, with 10 bases spanning the gap. Germline loops: CDR1 SGHRS, CDR2 YFSETQ. The CDR3 bases are TGCGCCAGCAGCTTGGACCCTTCGGGTACGCAGTATTTT. Translated: CASSLDPSGTQYF. Full variable domain (rest looked up from reference TRBV5-1 and TRBJ2-3): KAGVTQTPRYLIKTRGQQVTLSCSPISGHRSVSWYQQTPGQGLQFLFEYFSETQRNKGNFPGRFSGRQFSNSRSEMNVSTLELGDSALYLCASSLDPSGTQYFGPGTRLTVL.

This clonotype came up many times. The junction shows a germline mismatch at one end, possibly a read error. The CDR3 region has the DNA TGTGCCAGCAGCCAAAGCATAGATACGCAGTATTTT. It codes for CASSQSIDTQYF. This chain connects TRBV7-3 to TRBJ2-3; D ambiguous. The V gene's germline CDR1 is SGHTA and CDR2 FQGTGA. The CDR3 runs 12 residues.

This clonotype has ten or more counts. The rearrangement joins TRBV11-2 to TRBJ2-7; 7 bases match TRBD2. The CDR3 consists of 15 residues. Unmatched junction bases numbered 6, after V lost 4 bases and J lost 0 bases. Per the germline V gene, CDR1 is SGHAT and CDR2 is FQNNGV. The CDR3 DNA is TGTGCCAGCAGCTCTATACGGGAGGCCTCCTACGAGCAGTACTTC. It yields the protein CASSSIREASYEQYF.

This clonotype was seen only a few times. This chain connects TRBV5-5 to TRBJ1-2; D remains ambiguous. Germline V gives CDR1 SGHKS, CDR2 YYEKEE (reference sequence). The CDR3 loop spans 13 amino acids. The V end lost 3 bases, the J end lost 4 bases, and 10 bases lay between the germline ends. CDR3 in DNA: TGTGCCAGCAGCTACGGCGCGGGCTATGGCTACACCTTC. It yields the protein CASSYGAGYGYTF.

This clonotype was recorded at least ten times. This chain connects TRBV20-1 to TRBJ1-1; tentatively, D is TRBD1 (6 bases). The CDR3 is 13 residues long. V was cut by 5 bases and J by 1 base, with 11 bases left in between. The germline CDR1 and CDR2 sequences are DFQATT and SNEGSKA (reference sequence). CDR3 amino acids: CSAEDRRNTEAFF. The CDR3 nucleotides are TGCAGTGCTGAAGACAGGAGGAACACTGAAGCTTTCTTT.

This clonotype showed up many times. The chain couples TRBV7-2 to TRBJ2-1; tentative D call: TRBD1 (6 bases). The CDR3 consists of 14 residues. Trimming took 3 bases from V and 7 from J, leaving 13 bases between them. Germline values: CDR1 SGHTA, CDR2 FQGNSA. The CDR3 here is CASSFAPRGNEQFF. CDR3 DNA sequence: TGTGCCAGCAGCTTTGCCCCCAGGGGAAATGAGCAGTTCTTC.

This clonotype has a count of ten or more. The rearrangement uses TRBV27 and TRBJ2-1; D possibly corresponds to TRBD2 (5 bases). The V end was cut by 8 bases, the J end by 9 bases, with 14 bases between. Germline-derived CDR1 and CDR2 are MNHEY and SMNVEV (reference sequence). This CDR3 region has 12 residues. The CDR3: CASARARGEQFF. The CDR3 DNA reads as TGTGCCAGCGCACGGGCCCGGGGTGAGCAGTTCTTC.

This clonotype came up many times. The chain joins TRBV5-5 to TRBJ2-5; TRBD1 agrees at 7 bases. Germline CDR1 is SGHKS and CDR2 is YYEKEE (reference sequence). V shed 6 bases and J 0 bases; nucleotides not matched to a gene: 14. The CDR3 length is 17 residues. CDR3 in DNA: TGTGCCAGCACGCGAAACTACAGGGGCTGGTACCAAGAGACCCAGTACTTC. Residues: CASTRNYRGWYQETQYF.

This clonotype was counted at least ten times. The J gene is TRBJ1-1, the V gene TRBV14; TRBD1 might be the D (5 bases). The CDR3 is made up of 15 amino acids. Germline V gives CDR1 SGHDN, CDR2 FVKESK. The V gene lost 0 bases and the J gene lost 7 bases, with 15 bases spanning the gap. The CDR3 loop is CASSQEVWQGGEAFF. CDR3 sequence (DNA): TGTGCCAGCAGCCAAGAGGTCTGGCAGGGAGGTGAAGCTTTCTTT.

This clonotype was observed at least ten times. This chain links TRBV6-2 or TRBV6-3 with TRBJ1-3; D unclear. The CDR3 sequence is 12 residues long. Per the germline V gene, CDR1 is MNHEY and CDR2 is SVGEGT. Trimming cost V 8 bases and J 4 bases, with 9 bases left between them. The CDR3 is CASGSIGNTIYF. CDR3 in DNA: TGTGCCAGCGGAAGTATCGGAAACACCATATATTTT.